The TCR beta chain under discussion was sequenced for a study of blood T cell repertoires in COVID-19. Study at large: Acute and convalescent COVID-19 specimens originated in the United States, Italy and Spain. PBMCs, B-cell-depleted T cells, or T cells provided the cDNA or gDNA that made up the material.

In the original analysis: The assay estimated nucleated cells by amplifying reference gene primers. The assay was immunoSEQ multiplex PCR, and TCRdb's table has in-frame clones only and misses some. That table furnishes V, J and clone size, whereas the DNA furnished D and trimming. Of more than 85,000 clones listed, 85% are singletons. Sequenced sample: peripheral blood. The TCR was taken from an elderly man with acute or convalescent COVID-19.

The DNA of the CDR3 is TGTGCCAGCAGCTTAGACGCGGCGAACACCGGGGAGCTGTTTTTT. This encodes CASSLDAANTGELFF. This chain joins TRBV11-1 and TRBJ2-2, with D unresolved. Looked up from germline, CDR1 is SGHAT and CDR2 is FQDESV (reference sequence). The CDR3 runs to 15 residues. Trimming cost V 1 base and J 0 bases, with 6 bases left between them.